Listed below are T cell receptor beta chains from one sample, sequenced in a study of T cell responses to AZD1222 COVID-19 vaccine. Measured with immunoSEQ multiplex PCR; TCRdb has only the in-frame clones, and not every one. The sample records roughly 80,000 clones, over 75% being singletons. Specimen: peripheral blood, collected 28 days after the second AZD1222 dose. These receptors all come from an adult who received the AZD1222 COVID-19 vaccine. The CDR3 runs from the conserved cysteine through the conserved F or W. A D gene is named only where the DNA matches it firmly. Clone size is shown for a subset of rows, as once, few, many or a class of expanded clone.

-,-,TRBJ1-6,TRBV6-1,CASSDRLSYNSPLHF,TGTGCCAGCAGTGACAGGCTCTCCTATAATTCACCCCTCCACTTT
-,-,TRBJ2-3,TRBV3-1/TRBV3-2,CASSRTVSQFTDTQYF,TGTGCCAGCAGCCGGACAGTTTCCCAATTCACAGATACGCAGTATTTT
-,-,TRBJ2-7,TRBV7-9,CASSFIAGYEQYF,TGTGCCAGCAGCTTTATTGCAGGCTACGAGCAGTACTTC
-,-,TRBJ1-5,TRBV5-6,CASSLWHHQPQHF,TGTGCCAGCAGCTTGTGGCACCACCAGCCCCAGCATTTT
-,-,TRBJ1-1,TRBV18,CASSGGVNTEAFF,TGTGCCAGCTCCGGAGGGGTGAACACTGAAGCTTTCTTT
-,-,TRBJ2-7,TRBV5-1,CASSFGYEQYF,TGCGCCAGCAGCTTCGGGTACGAGCAGTACTTC
-,-,TRBJ2-7,TRBV7-9,CASSLGLGYEQYF,TGTGCCAGCAGCTTAGGTCTTGGGTACGAGCAGTACTTC
-,-,TRBJ2-1,TRBV5-1,CASSRGIPNNEQFF,TGCGCCAGCAGCCGTGGGATCCCTAACAATGAGCAGTTCTTC
-,-,TRBJ2-3,TRBV30,CAWSRRGVGTDTQYF,TGTGCCTGGAGTAGAAGAGGGGTCGGCACAGATACGCAGTATTTT
-,TRBD1,TRBJ2-7,TRBV11-3,CASSLDATGEHEQYF,TGTGCCAGCAGCTTAGATGCGACAGGGGAACACGAGCAGTACTTC
once,-,TRBJ1-1,TRBV6-5,CASSPERHTEAFF,TGTGCCAGCAGTCCGGAGAGACACACTGAAGCTTTCTTT
-,TRBD1,TRBJ1-1,TRBV6-4,CASSDSGQENTEAFF,TGTGCCAGCAGTGATTCAGGACAGGAGAACACTGAAGCTTTCTTT
-,-,TRBJ1-1,TRBV7-9,CASSPRAGLTEAFF,TGTGCCAGCAGCCCCCGAGCAGGGCTGACTGAAGCTTTCTTT
-,-,TRBJ1-4,TRBV4-1,CASSQDMGAVSNEKLFF,TGCGCCAGCAGCCAAGATATGGGGGCGGTCAGTAATGAAAAACTGTTTTTT
-,-,TRBJ1-2,TRBV6-1,CASSPTRRTDGYTF,TGTGCCAGCAGCCCGACACGGAGGACAGATGGCTACACCTTC
-,-,TRBJ2-7,TRBV13,CASSLKPRAYEQYF,TGTGCCAGCAGCTTAAAACCGAGGGCCTACGAGCAGTACTTC
-,TRBD2,TRBJ2-1,TRBV19,CASSLISGRANEQFF,TGTGCCAGTAGTTTGATTAGCGGGAGGGCGAATGAGCAGTTCTTC
-,TRBD2,TRBJ2-5,TRBV9,CASSVALAGGETQYF,TGTGCCAGCAGCGTAGCTCTAGCGGGAGGAGAGACCCAGTACTTC
-,TRBD1,TRBJ1-1,TRBV5-4,CASSLVDRGRLGTEAFF,TGTGCCAGCAGCTTGGTGGACAGGGGGCGTTTAGGTACTGAAGCTTTCTTT
-,-,TRBJ2-5,TRBV15,CATSRDRQQETQYF,TGTGCCACCAGCAGAGATCGGCAGCAAGAGACCCAGTACTTC
-,-,TRBJ1-2,TRBV5-1,CASSYDGGPYGYTF,TGCGCCAGCAGCTACGATGGGGGACCCTATGGCTACACCTTC
-,-,TRBJ2-1,TRBV5-1,CASSFSIGGTISSYNEQFF,TGCGCCAGCAGCTTCTCCATTGGCGGGACAATTAGCTCCTACAATGAGCAGTTCTTC
-,-,TRBJ2-2,TRBV5-4,CASSLDTGLNTGELFF,TGTGCCAGCAGCTTGGATACGGGCTTGAACACCGGGGAGCTGTTTTTT
-,TRBD2,TRBJ2-7,TRBV6-6,CASSLVAGGISYEQYF,TGTGCCAGCAGTTTGGTAGCGGGAGGGATCTCCTACGAGCAGTACTTC
-,TRBD2,TRBJ2-7,TRBV4-2,CASSAEGTSAYEQYF,TGTGCCAGCAGCGCGGAAGGGACTAGCGCCTACGAGCAGTACTTC
-,-,TRBJ1-5,TRBV12-3/TRBV12-4,CASSRGRGQPQHF,TGTGCCAGCAGTCGGGGAAGGGGTCAGCCCCAGCATTTT
-,TRBD1,TRBJ1-1,TRBV11-2,CASSPDRGAEAFF,TGTGCCAGCAGCCCAGACAGGGGGGCTGAAGCTTTCTTT
-,TRBD1,TRBJ1-1,TRBV11-2,CASTSGGKQSAFF,TGTGCCAGCACCTCAGGGGGCAAACAGTCAGCTTTCTTT
-,-,TRBJ1-2,TRBV2,CASSGLGEGNGYTF,TGTGCCAGCAGTGGGCTAGGGGAGGGGAATGGCTACACCTTC
-,-,TRBJ2-3,TRBV7-2,CASSLGGAVDTQYF,TGTGCCAGCAGCTTAGGCGGGGCCGTAGATACGCAGTATTTT
-,-,TRBJ2-2,TRBV5-1,CASSLDGGFITGELFF,TGCGCCAGCAGCTTGGACGGAGGATTTATAACCGGGGAGCTGTTTTTT
-,TRBD1,TRBJ1-1,TRBV5-4,CASSWTGTGGTEAFF,TGTGCCAGCAGCTGGACCGGGACAGGAGGCACTGAAGCTTTCTTT
once,-,TRBJ2-3,TRBV6-5,CASSYGADSTDTQYF,TGTGCCAGCAGTTACGGAGCGGATAGCACAGATACGCAGTATTTT
-,TRBD2,TRBJ2-2,TRBV9,CASSVGTSFTGELFF,TGTGCCAGCAGCGTCGGGACTAGCTTCACCGGGGAGCTGTTTTTT
-,TRBD2,TRBJ2-7,TRBV5-3,CARSSASGRHLEQYF,TGTGCCAGAAGCTCCGCTAGCGGGAGGCATTTGGAGCAGTACTTC
once,TRBD1,TRBJ1-2,TRBV6-1,CASSDLTGANYGYTF,TGTGCCAGCAGTGATCTAACAGGGGCTAACTATGGCTACACCTTC
-,-,TRBJ1-1,TRBV5-1,CASSAGPGGTEAFF,TGCGCCAGCAGTGCCGGGCCTGGTGGCACTGAAGCTTTCTTT
once,TRBD2,TRBJ2-7,TRBV30,CAWSAGGGYEQYF,TGTGCCTGGAGTGCGGGAGGTGGCTACGAGCAGTACTTC
-,-,TRBJ2-3,TRBV10-3,CAISDRTDTQYF,TGTGCCATCTCCGACCGCACAGATACGCAGTATTTT
-,TRBD1,TRBJ1-4,TRBV6-1,CASSDTGTGDEKLFF,TGTGCCAGCAGTGATACCGGGACAGGGGATGAAAAACTGTTTTTT
-,TRBD1,TRBJ2-7,TRBV27,CASSSDRVLDEQYF,TGTGCCAGCAGTTCGGACAGGGTCCTCGACGAGCAGTACTTC
-,-,TRBJ2-3,TRBV11-2,CASSYDWSTDTQYF,TGTGCCAGCAGTTATGACTGGAGCACAGATACGCAGTATTTT
-,TRBD1,TRBJ2-2,TRBV24-1,CATSDSGQVLGTGELFF,TGTGCCACCAGTGATTCGGGACAGGTTTTAGGAACCGGGGAGCTGTTTTTT
-,-,TRBJ1-6,TRBV10-3,CATSDLEDSPLHF,TGTGCCACCTCGGACCTAGAGGACTCACCCCTCCACTTT
few,-,TRBJ2-7,TRBV29-1,CSAAGLAYEQYF,TGCAGCGCGGCGGGGTTAGCCTACGAGCAGTACTTC
once,TRBD2,TRBJ2-1,TRBV9,CASSVGSGEGGEQFF,TGTGCCAGCAGCGTAGGTAGCGGGGAAGGAGGGGAGCAGTTCTTC
-,-,TRBJ2-1,TRBV21-1,CASSKLLTDQGNEQFF,TGTGCCAGCAGCAAACTGCTGACGGACCAGGGCAATGAGCAGTTCTTC
-,-,TRBJ1-1,TRBV9,CASSAAGVGTEAFF,TGTGCCAGCAGCGCGGCAGGGGTGGGAACTGAAGCTTTCTTT
-,TRBD2,TRBJ2-1,TRBV10-3,CAISEQLAGGTYNEQFF,TGTGCCATCAGTGAACAACTAGCGGGAGGGACCTACAATGAGCAGTTCTTC
-,TRBD1,TRBJ1-1,TRBV19,CATTPTGEYTEAFF,TGTGCCACTACCCCAACAGGGGAATACACTGAAGCTTTCTTT
once,-,TRBJ2-2,TRBV3-1/TRBV3-2,CAGSGYTGELFF,TGTGCCGGTTCAGGGTACACCGGGGAGCTGTTTTTT
-,-,TRBJ1-2,TRBV6-5,CASSSMTENYGYTF,TGTGCCAGCAGCTCAATGACTGAAAACTATGGCTACACCTTC
-,-,TRBJ1-3,TRBV6-5,CASSYMEPGNTIYF,TGTGCCAGCAGTTACATGGAACCTGGAAACACCATATATTTT
-,-,TRBJ1-4,TRBV6-5,CASSYSRGKNEKLFF,TGTGCCAGCAGTTACTCGAGGGGAAAAAATGAAAAACTGTTTTTT
-,TRBD1,TRBJ1-1,TRBV19,CASSGQGHTEAFF,TGTGCCAGTAGTGGACAGGGACACACTGAAGCTTTCTTT
-,TRBD1,TRBJ2-1,TRBV20-1,CSAREPTGTGLVYEQFF,TGCAGTGCTCGTGAGCCGACCGGGACAGGGTTAGTGTATGAGCAGTTCTTC
few,-,TRBJ2-3,TRBV27,CASGQADTQYF,TGTGCCAGCGGGCAGGCAGATACGCAGTATTTT
-,TRBD2,TRBJ2-7,TRBV2,CASSEDLAGGEQYF,TGTGCCAGCAGTGAGGACTTAGCGGGGGGCGAGCAGTACTTC
-,-,TRBJ1-2,TRBV18,CASSSRTTGYTF,TGTGCCAGCTCATCACGCACGACAGGCTACACCTTC